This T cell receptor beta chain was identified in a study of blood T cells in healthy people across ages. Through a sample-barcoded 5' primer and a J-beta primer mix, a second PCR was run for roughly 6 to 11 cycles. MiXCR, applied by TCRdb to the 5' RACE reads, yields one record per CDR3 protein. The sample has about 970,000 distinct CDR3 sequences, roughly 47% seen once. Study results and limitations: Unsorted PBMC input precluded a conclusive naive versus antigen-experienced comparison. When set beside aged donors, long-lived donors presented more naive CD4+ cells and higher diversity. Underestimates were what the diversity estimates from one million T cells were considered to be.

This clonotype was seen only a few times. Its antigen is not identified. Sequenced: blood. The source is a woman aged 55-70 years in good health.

As DNA, the CDR3 is TGTGCCAGCAGCTTATCAGGGTATAACGAGCAGTACTTC. Amino acids: CASSLSGYNEQYF. J is TRBJ2-7 and V is TRBV7-9, with D perhaps TRBD1 (5 bases). This CDR3 is built from 13 residues. Germline V CDR1 and CDR2: SEHNR, FQNEAQ (reference sequence). Trimming took off 2 bases at V and 5 bases at J, with 10 bases between the two ends.